Below, one T cell receptor (beta chain) is given with its context. This clone has a single count. No cognate antigen has been identified for it. No clone much larger than this one lies a single base away; base qualities are absent. Preparation of the library involved the immunoSEQ multiplex PCR assay. TCRdb re-hosts the immuneACCESS table, in-frame sequences only. Its copies lack some clones; in the studies checked, an unresolved V gene accounts for under half of them, and the cause for the rest is not known. For this sample there are about 160,000 clones; nearly 96% appear just once. The ten largest make up under 1.2% of the sample. From the cysteine through the phenylalanine, the CDR3 covers 13 amino acids. Left in the record is the CDR3 DNA by itself, 39 bases read in frame from the first base. CDR1 and CDR2 are read off the germline V gene (reference sequence) as LNHNV and YYDKDF. V is cut by 0 bases and J by 9 bases, and the space between the germline ends is 11 bases.

These data belong to a study of control samples from healthy donors and cancer patients (TCRdb year 2020). The clonotype was recovered from a woman between 25 and 40 years old in good health. The sequence links TRBV15 to TRBJ1-1; no D gene is confidently identified. Sequenced material: blood. The CDR3 has the sequence CATSRDPNTQAFF. DNA sequence: TGTGCCACCAGCAGAGATCCGAATACCCAAGCTTTCTTT. Reference TRBV15 and TRBJ1-1 proteins supply the regions before and after the CDR3; the full variable domain is: DAMVIQNPRYQVTQFGKPVTLSCSQTLNHNVMYWYQQKSSQAPKLLFHYYDKDFNNEADTPDNFQSRRPNTSFCFLDIRSPGLGDTAMYLCATSRDPNTQAFFGQGTRLTVV.